The 4 T cell receptor beta chains below all came from one sample that was sequenced in a study of shared clonotypes between healthy human individuals. Terminally differentiated effector memory CD45RA+ cells were excluded from the naive CD8 cells, which were CD45RO-negative and positively selected for CCR7. Measured with immunoSEQ multiplex PCR; TCRdb has only the in-frame clones, and not every one. The data show approximately 840,000 clones, around 96% seen once. Sequenced sample: naive CD8+ T cells sorted from blood. These receptor sequences come from a man aged 25-40 years in good health.

The rearrangement uses TRBV5-6 and TRBJ2-7, with 13 bases fitting TRBD2. This CDR3 contains 16 residues. Germline V gene data show CDR1 as SGHDT and CDR2 as YYEEEE. The V and J ends lost 2 bases and 6 bases, in that order; junction bases with no gene match: 8. The chain's CDR3 is CASSLTSGRANPEQYF. DNA of the CDR3: TGTGCCAGCAGCTTAACTAGCGGGAGGGCCAATCCCGAGCAGTACTTC. The full variable domain, rest sourced from reference TRBV5-6 and TRBJ2-7, is DAGVTQSPTHLIKTRGQQVTLRCSPKSGHDTVSWYQQALGQGPQFIFQYYEEEERQRGNFPDRFSGHQFPNYSSELNVNALLLGDSALYLCASSLTSGRANPEQYFGPGTRLTVT.

J is TRBJ1-1 and V is TRBV30; D possibly corresponds to TRBD1 (6 bases). The CDR3 spans 13 residues. V dropped 5 bases and J dropped 0 bases, with 10 bases sitting between them. Germline CDR1 reads GTSNPN; CDR2 reads SVGIG (reference sequence). The CDR3 region is CAWATGLNTEAFF. For the CDR3, the DNA is TGTGCCTGGGCGACAGGCTTGAACACTGAAGCTTTCTTT. Together with reference TRBV30 and TRBJ1-1, the CDR3 gives the full variable domain: SQTIHQWPATLVQPVGSPLSLECTVEGTSNPNLYWYRQAAGRGLQLLFYSVGIGQISSEVPQNLSASRPQDRQFILSSKKLLLSDSGFYLCAWATGLNTEAFFGQGTRLTVV.

V usage is TRBV11-2 and J usage is TRBJ2-1, with TRBD2 matching over 13 bases. Germline V gives CDR1 SGHAT, CDR2 FQNNGV. CDR3 length equals 16 residues. V shed 5 bases, J shed 4 bases, and the junction held 5 bases outside the gene matches. The CDR3 loop reads CASSSGTSGKYNEQFF. The CDR3 bases are TGTGCCAGCAGCAGTGGGACTAGCGGGAAATACAATGAGCAGTTCTTC.

Only one count was recorded for this clone. The chain couples TRBV27 to TRBJ1-5; 7 positions agree with TRBD1. Germline V gives CDR1 MNHEY, CDR2 SMNVEV (reference sequence). The length of the CDR3 is 15 residues. Trimming at V came to 2 bases and at J to 4 bases, leaving 5 bases not matched to a gene. CDR3 DNA sequence: TGTGCCAGCAGTTTAGTGGGGACAGCTAATCAGCCCCAGCATTTT. Its translation: CASSLVGTANQPQHF.